Shown below are 6 T cell receptor beta chains from a single sample sequenced in a study of cytomegalovirus exposure and HLA in healthy donors. PCR used 60 Vbeta primers and 13 Jbeta primers. Method: immunoSEQ multiplex PCR; TCRdb's copy keeps in-frame clones and lacks some. The sample shows about 65,000 clones, approximately 60% of them seen only once. Sequencing input: PBMCs. These receptors were obtained from a man younger than 40 in good health and CMV-seronegative.

The gene calls are TRBV5-1 and TRBJ1-1, with 7 nucleotides matching TRBD1. The CDR3 spans 14 residues. Trimming cost V 3 bases and J 1 base; bases outside gene matches: 3. Germline CDR1 and CDR2: SGHRS and YFSETQ. The CDR3 bases are TGCGCCAGCAGCTCTACAGGGGCGAACACTGAAGCTTTCTTT. It encodes CASSSTGANTEAFF.

The chain employs TRBV5-1 and TRBJ1-2, with D possibly TRBD1 on 5 matching bases. This CDR3 region has 14 residues. Germline CDR1 reads SGHRS; CDR2 reads YFSETQ. The ends were cut back, 2 bases at V and 5 bases at J, with 13 bases in the middle. The CDR3 DNA reads TGCGCCAGCAGCTTCGATGCAGGGACTTATGGCTACACCTTC. Translation gives CASSFDAGTYGYTF. Variable domain in full (rest from reference TRBV5-1 and TRBJ1-2): KAGVTQTPRYLIKTRGQQVTLSCSPISGHRSVSWYQQTPGQGLQFLFEYFSETQRNKGNFPGRFSGRQFSNSRSEMNVSTLELGDSALYLCASSFDAGTYGYTFGSGTRLTVV.

V gene TRBV10-3 combines with J gene TRBJ1-3; D possibly corresponds to TRBD1 (5 bases). Trimming stripped 7 bases from V and 0 bases from J, with 10 bases between. CDR1 is ENHRY and CDR2 is SYGVKD in the germline V gene. The CDR3 has 14 amino acids. CDR3 protein: CAIKDNPSGNTIYF. CDR3 in DNA: TGTGCCATCAAGGACAACCCCTCTGGAAACACCATATATTTT.

This clone was seen once. The chain combines TRBV30 with TRBJ2-5; D is unresolved. The ends were cut back, 7 bases at V and 4 bases at J, with 13 bases in the middle. CDR1 GTSNPN and CDR2 SVGIG come from the germline V gene (reference sequence). This CDR3 is 12 amino acids long. The CDR3 is CAFQTAGETQYF. Written as DNA, the CDR3 is TGTGCCTTTCAGACTGCCGGAGAGACCCAGTACTTC.

The rearrangement links TRBV10-3 to TRBJ1-1; 7 nucleotides align to TRBD1. CDR3 size: 13 residues. The germline gives CDR1 ENHRY, CDR2 SYGVKD. V dropped 7 bases and J dropped 1; count of bases not matched to a gene: 3. CDR3 nucleotide sequence: TGTGCCATCAACCACAGGGGGAACACTGAAGCTTTCTTT. Translating it yields CAINHRGNTEAFF.

For the CDR3, the DNA is TGTGCCAGCAGCTTACAGGGGGGACTAGGTTCCTACAATGAGCAGTTCTTC. It specifies CASSLQGGLGSYNEQFF. The rearrangement links TRBV11-1 to TRBJ2-1, with a possible D match to TRBD2 (8 bases). From germline, CDR1 is SGHAT and CDR2 FQDESV (reference sequence). The germline V and J ends were trimmed by 2 bases and 1 base, with 15 bases remaining between them. CDR3 length equals 17 residues.